This record looks at one TCR beta chain sequence and its context. CDR1 and CDR2 from the germline V gene are SGHVS and FNYEAQ. Between the trimmed V and J ends, which lost 0 bases and 3 bases, there was a span of 23 bases. The CDR3 runs 19 residues. The entry originates in a study of shared T cell receptors in the human thymus. Clones were sequenced by immunoSEQ multiplex PCR, and TCRdb holds only the in-frame ones, with some missing. Of 650,000 to 950,000 clones listed, around 85% are singletons. This sample also appeared in a second study, on human thymus T cells. This second study notes: Corrective cardiac surgery supplied the resected thymus tissue.

The sample was thymocytes. This clonotype was obtained from a girl less than two years old with a congenital heart defect. The V gene is TRBV7-6, the J gene TRBJ1-1, with D perhaps TRBD1 (5 bases). Here the CDR3 DNA reads TGTGCCAGCAGCTTAGCGGCCGGGGACTTTCTGGCCACGGACACTGAAGCTTTCTTT. Amino acid sequence: CASSLAAGDFLATDTEAFF.